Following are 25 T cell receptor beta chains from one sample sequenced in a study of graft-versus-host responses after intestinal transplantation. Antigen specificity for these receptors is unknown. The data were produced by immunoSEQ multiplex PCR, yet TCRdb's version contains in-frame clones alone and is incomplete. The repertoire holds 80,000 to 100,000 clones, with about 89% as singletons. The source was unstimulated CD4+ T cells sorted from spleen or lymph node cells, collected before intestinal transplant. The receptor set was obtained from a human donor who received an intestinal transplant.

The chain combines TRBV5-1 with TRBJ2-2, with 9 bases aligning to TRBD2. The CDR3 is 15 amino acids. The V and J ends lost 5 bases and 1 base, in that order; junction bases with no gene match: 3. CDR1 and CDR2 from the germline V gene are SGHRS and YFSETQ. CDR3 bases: TGCGCCAGCAGATCAGCGGGAGGGAACACCGGGGAGCTGTTTTTT. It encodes CASRSAGGNTGELFF.

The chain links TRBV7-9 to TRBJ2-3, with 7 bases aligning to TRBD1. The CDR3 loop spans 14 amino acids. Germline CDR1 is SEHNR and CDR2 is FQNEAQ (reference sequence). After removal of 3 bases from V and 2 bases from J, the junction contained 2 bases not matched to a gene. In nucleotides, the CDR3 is TGTGCCAGCAGCTTTGGGACAGACACAGATACGCAGTATTTT. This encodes CASSFGTDTDTQYF.

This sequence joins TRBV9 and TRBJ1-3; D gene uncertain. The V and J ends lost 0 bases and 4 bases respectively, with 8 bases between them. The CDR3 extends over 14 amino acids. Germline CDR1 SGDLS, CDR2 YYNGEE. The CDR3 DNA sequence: TGTGCCAGCAGCGTAGGGTTACACGGAAACACCATATATTTT. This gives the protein CASSVGLHGNTIYF.

The CDR3 sequence is CASTNRGGEPEAFF. CDR3 sequence (DNA): TGTGCCAGCACTAACCGGGGGGGTGAACCTGAAGCTTTCTTT. The chain has TRBV6-5 and TRBJ1-1; possibly TRBD1 for D (5 bases). With 7 bases removed from V and 6 bases from J, the gap between germline ends came to 18 bases. In germline, CDR1 is MNHEY, CDR2 SVGAGI. The length of the CDR3 is 14 residues.

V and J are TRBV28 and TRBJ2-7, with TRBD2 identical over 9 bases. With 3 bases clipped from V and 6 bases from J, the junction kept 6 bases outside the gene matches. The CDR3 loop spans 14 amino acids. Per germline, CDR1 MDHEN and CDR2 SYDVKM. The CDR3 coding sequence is TGTGCCAGCAGTTTGGTGGCAGCGGGGGGCGAGCAGTACTTC. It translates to CASSLVAAGGEQYF. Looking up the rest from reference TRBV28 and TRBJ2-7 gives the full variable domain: DVKVTQSSRYLVKRTGEKVFLECVQDMDHENMFWYRQDPGLGLRLIYFSYDVKMKEKGDIPEGYSVSREKKERFSLILESASTNQTSMYLCASSLVAAGGEQYFGPGTRLTVT.

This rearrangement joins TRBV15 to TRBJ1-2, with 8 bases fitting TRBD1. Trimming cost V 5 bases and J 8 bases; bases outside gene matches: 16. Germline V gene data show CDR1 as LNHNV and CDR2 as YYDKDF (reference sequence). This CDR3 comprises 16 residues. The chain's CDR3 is CATSGEPTGQGRGYTF. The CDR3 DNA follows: TGTGCCACCAGCGGGGAGCCCACCGGACAGGGTAGAGGCTACACCTTC.

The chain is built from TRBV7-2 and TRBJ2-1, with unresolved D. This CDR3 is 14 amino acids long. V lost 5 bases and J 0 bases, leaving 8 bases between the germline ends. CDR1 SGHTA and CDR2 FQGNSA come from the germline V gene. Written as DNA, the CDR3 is TGTGCCAGCAGCCCCTTGAGCTCCTACAATGAGCAGTTCTTC. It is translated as CASSPLSSYNEQFF.

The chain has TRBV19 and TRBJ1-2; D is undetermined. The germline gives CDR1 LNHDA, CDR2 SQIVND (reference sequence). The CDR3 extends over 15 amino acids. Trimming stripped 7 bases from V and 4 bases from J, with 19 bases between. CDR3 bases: TGTGCCAGTACCGACCCTGGGCAGTGGGCCTATGGCTACACCTTC. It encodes CASTDPGQWAYGYTF.

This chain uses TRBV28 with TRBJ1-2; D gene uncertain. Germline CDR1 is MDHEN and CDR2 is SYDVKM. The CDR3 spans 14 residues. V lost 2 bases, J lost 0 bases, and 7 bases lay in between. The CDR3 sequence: CASSLGQSNYGYTF. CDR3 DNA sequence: TGTGCCAGCAGTTTAGGGCAATCTAACTATGGCTACACCTTC.

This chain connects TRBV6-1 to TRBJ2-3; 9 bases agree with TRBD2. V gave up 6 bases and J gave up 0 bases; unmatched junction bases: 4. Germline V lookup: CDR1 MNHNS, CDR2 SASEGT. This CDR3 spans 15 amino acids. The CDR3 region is CASRSGRHSTDTQYF. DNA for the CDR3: TGTGCCAGCAGGAGCGGGAGGCACAGCACAGATACGCAGTATTTT.

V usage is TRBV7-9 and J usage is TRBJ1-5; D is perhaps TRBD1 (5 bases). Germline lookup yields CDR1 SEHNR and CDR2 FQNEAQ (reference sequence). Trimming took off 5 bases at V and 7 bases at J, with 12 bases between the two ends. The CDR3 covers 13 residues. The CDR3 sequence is CASSLTGNQPQHF. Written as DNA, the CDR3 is TGTGCCAGCAGCCTTACAGGAAACCAGCCCCAGCATTTT.

For the CDR3, the DNA is TGTGCCAGCAGCCAAGTTTTGGGTAATCGGGCGGGGGAGCCAGATACGCAGTATTTT. This codes for CASSQVLGNRAGEPDTQYF. J is TRBJ2-3 and V is TRBV4-2; 7 bases align to TRBD2. The CDR3 loop spans 19 amino acids. Germline lookup yields CDR1 LGHNA and CDR2 YNFKEQ. With 1 base clipped from V and 4 bases from J, the junction kept 17 bases outside the gene matches.

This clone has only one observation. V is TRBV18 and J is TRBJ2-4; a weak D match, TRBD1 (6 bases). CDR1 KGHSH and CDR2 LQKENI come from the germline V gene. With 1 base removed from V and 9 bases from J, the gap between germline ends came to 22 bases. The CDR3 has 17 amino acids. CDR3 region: CASSPLPSGTMGAIQYF. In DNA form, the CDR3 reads TGTGCCAGCTCACCACTTCCCTCCGGGACAATGGGGGCCATTCAGTACTTC. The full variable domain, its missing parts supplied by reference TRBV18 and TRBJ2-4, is NAGVMQNPRHLVRRRGQEARLRCSPMKGHSHVYWYRQLPEEGLKFMVYLQKENIIDESGMPKERFSAEFPKEGPSILRIQQVVRGDSAAYFCASSPLPSGTMGAIQYFGAGTRLSVL.

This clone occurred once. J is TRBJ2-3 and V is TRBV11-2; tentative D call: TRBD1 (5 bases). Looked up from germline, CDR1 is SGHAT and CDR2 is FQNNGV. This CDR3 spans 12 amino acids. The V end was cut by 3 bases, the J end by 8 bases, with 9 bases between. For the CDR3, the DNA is TGTGCCAGCAGCTTCGGGCAGGGTACGCAGTATTTT. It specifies CASSFGQGTQYF. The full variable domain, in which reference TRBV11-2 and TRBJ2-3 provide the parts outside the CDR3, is EAGVAQSPRYKIIEKRQSVAFWCNPISGHATLYWYQQILGQGPKLLIQFQNNGVVDDSQLPKDRFSAERLKGVDSTLKIQPAKLEDSAVYLCASSFGQGTQYFGPGTRLTVL.

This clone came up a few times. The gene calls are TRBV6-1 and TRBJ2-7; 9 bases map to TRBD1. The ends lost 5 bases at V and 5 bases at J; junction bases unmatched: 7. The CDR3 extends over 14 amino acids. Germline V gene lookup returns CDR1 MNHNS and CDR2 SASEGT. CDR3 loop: CASSPRDRVDEQYF. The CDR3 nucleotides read TGTGCCAGCAGTCCCCGGGACAGGGTCGACGAGCAGTACTTC.

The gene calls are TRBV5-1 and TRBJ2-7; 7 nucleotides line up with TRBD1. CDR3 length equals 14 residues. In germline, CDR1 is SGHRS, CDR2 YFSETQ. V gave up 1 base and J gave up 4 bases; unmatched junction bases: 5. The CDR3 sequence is CASSLSLDRYEQYF. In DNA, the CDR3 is TGCGCCAGCAGCTTGTCATTGGACAGGTACGAGCAGTACTTC.

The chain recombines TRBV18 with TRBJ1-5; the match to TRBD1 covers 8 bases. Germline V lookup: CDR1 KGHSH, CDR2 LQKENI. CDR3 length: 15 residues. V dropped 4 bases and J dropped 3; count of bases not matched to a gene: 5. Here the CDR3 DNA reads TGTGCCAGCTCACTGACAGGGGATGACAATCAGCCCCAGCATTTT. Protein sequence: CASSLTGDDNQPQHF.

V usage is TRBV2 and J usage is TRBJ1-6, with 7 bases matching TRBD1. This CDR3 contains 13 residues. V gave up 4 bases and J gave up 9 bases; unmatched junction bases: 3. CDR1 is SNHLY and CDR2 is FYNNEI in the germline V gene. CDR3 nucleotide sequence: TGTGCCAGCAGTGGAGGGGGCGGTTCACCCCTCCACTTT. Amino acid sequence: CASSGGGGSPLHF.

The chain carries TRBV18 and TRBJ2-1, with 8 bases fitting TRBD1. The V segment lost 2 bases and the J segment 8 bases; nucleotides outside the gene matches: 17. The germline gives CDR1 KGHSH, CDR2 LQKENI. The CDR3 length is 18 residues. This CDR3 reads CASSPVLTGTGHGDEQFF. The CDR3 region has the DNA TGTGCCAGCTCACCAGTCTTAACCGGGACAGGTCACGGGGATGAGCAGTTCTTC. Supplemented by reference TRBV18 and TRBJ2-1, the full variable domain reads NAGVMQNPRHLVRRRGQEARLRCSPMKGHSHVYWYRQLPEEGLKFMVYLQKENIIDESGMPKERFSAEFPKEGPSILRIQQVVRGDSAAYFCASSPVLTGTGHGDEQFFGPGTRLTVL.

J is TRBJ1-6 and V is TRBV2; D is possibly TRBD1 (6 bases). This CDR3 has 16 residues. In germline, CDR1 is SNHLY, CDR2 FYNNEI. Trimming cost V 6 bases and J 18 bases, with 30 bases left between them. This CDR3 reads CASSDAQGSRSLGGHF. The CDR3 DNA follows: TGTGCCAGCAGCGATGCACAGGGTTCAAGGAGTCTGGGCGGCCACTTT.

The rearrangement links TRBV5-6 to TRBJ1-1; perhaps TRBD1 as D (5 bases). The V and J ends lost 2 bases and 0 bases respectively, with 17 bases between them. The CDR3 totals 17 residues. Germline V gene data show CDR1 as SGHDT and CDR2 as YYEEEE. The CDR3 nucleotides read TGTGCCAGCAGCTTCCGGACACTCCCAGGTCTGAACACTGAAGCTTTCTTT. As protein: CASSFRTLPGLNTEAFF.

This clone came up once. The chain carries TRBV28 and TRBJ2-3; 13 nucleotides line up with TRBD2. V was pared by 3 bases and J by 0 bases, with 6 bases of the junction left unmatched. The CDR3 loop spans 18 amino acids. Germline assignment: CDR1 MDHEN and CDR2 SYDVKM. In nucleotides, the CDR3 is TGTGCCAGCAGTTTCGGACTAGCGGGAGCCACTAGCACAGATACGCAGTATTTT. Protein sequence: CASSFGLAGATSTDTQYF.

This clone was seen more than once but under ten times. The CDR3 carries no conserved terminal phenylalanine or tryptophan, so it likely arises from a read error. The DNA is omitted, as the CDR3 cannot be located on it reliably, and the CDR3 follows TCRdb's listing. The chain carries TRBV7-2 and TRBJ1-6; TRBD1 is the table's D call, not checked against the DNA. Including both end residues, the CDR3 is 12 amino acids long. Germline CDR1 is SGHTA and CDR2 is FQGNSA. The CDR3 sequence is CASSTPGTGWKK.

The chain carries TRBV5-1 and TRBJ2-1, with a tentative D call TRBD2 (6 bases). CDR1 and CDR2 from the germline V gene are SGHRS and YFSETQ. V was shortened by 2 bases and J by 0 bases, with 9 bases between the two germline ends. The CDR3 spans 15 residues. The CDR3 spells CASSLGSGSYNEQFF. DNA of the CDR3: TGCGCCAGCAGCTTAGGTAGCGGCTCCTACAATGAGCAGTTCTTC.

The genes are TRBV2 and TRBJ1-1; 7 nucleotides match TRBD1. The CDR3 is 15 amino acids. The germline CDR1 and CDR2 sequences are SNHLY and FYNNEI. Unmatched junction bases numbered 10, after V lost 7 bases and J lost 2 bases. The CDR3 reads CASKGAVEGNTEAFF. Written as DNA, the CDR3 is TGTGCCAGCAAGGGGGCGGTGGAAGGTAACACTGAAGCTTTCTTT. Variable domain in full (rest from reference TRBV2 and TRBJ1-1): EPEVTQTPSHQVTQMGQEVILRCVPISNHLYFYWYRQILGQKVEFLVSFYNNEISEKSEIFDDQFSVERPDGSNFTLKIRSTKLEDSAMYFCASKGAVEGNTEAFFGQGTRLTVV.